This T cell receptor beta chain stems from a study of Graves' ophthalmopathy and Graves' hyperthyroidism (dated by TCRdb to about 2018). About the study as a whole: Peripheral blood was collected before any treatment was given, at the time of initial diagnosis. The study used signatures of the TCR beta repertoire to tell Graves' ophthalmopathy apart from Graves' hyperthyroidism and to predict which patients would progress to ophthalmopathy. In total, 135 blood samples were TCR-sequenced: approximately 42 ophthalmopathy, under 85 hyperthyroidism and roughly 17 hyperthyroidism-to-ophthalmopathy patients. A discovery set of about 99 patients (43 ophthalmopathy, about 55 stable hyperthyroidism) was enrolled to explore V-J signatures distinguishing ophthalmopathy from hyperthyroidism. For independent validation, a separate cohort was made up of 18 to 20 hyperthyroidism patients plus 17 patients who later progressed from hyperthyroidism to ophthalmopathy. In about six hyperthyroidism patients, the T-cell repertoires found in thyroid tissue were compared with those found in blood. After sampling, hyperthyroidism patients received methimazole starting at 30 mg daily, and ophthalmopathy patients received high-dose intravenous methylprednisolone. For training and testing, the approximately 92 patients in the discovery cohort were randomly divided in a 7:3 ratio. What the research found in general, with its limitations: In cross-validation, the 13-signature model distinguished ophthalmopathy from stable hyperthyroidism with approximately 90% sensitivity and roughly 81% specificity, and in the test set the corresponding values were about 80% and 75%. No statistical method was used to predetermine the sample size, and group allocation was not hidden from the investigators. In validation, the model predicted ophthalmopathy progression with about 70% sensitivity and around 72% specificity; roughly 12 predicted patients were CT-confirmed with GO in a median of roughly 6.8 months. Most expanded thyroid clonotypes with a frequency above 0.001 also appeared in blood, which suggests that blood repertoires may reflect the immune response in the thyroid.

In this sample, this clonotype turned up many times. What this receptor recognizes is not known. No much larger clone exists at a distance of one base, and base qualities are not known. For CDR1 and CDR2, the germline V gene lists SGHAT and FQNNGV. V is pared back by 4 bases and J by 0 bases, with 13 bases lying between the germline termini. The CDR3 holds 16 amino acids from the cysteine to the phenylalanine. Only the CDR3 part of the read is kept: 48 bases, read in frame from the first base. Stable hyperthyroidism was defined as no progression to ophthalmopathy within 18 months of follow-up. Hyperthyroidism patients were newly diagnosed, were aged 18 to 65 years, and had a disease duration under 2 months. Anyone with other autoimmune diseases, uncontrolled infections, pregnancy or lactation was excluded from the study. Diagnosis relied on clinical symptoms, serum thyroxine, TRAb, thyroid ultrasound and orbital computed tomography. PBMCs were isolated from around 10 ml of fresh peripheral blood by Ficoll-Paque density gradient centrifugation. Total RNA was extracted using Trizol reagent, and RNA quality was checked on an Agilent 2100 Bioanalyzer.

For repertoire sequencing, TCR beta CDR3 regions were amplified from RNA transcripts. A first-round RT-PCR used HTBI primers with the Qiagen OneStep RT-PCR kit, followed by a second-round multiplex PCR, size selection and purification. Sequencing of the libraries was carried out on an Illumina HiSeq2000 in paired-end mode with 100 bp reads. The authors processed their data as follows. SOAPnuke was used for read processing, and reads with adapters, uncalled bases, a mean Phred below 15, or no exact constant-primer or identifier match were discarded. COPE v1.2.5 was used to merge the high-quality paired reads. Unique nucleotide sequences were defined as clonotypes and aligned to IMGT TRB V, D and J references using MiTCR v1.1. The analysis was limited to V-J combinations with a frequency above 0.0001, which together covered around 99% of the repertoires. For each V-J combination, a TCR clonal expansion and chaos score was defined as F50 clonal expansion divided by the chaos observed in the TCRdist matrix. Welch's t-statistics and random forest were used to reduce the features to around 13 V-J combinations, which were then used as input to a naive Bayes classifier. The Morisita-Horn index was used to measure how similar the thyroid and blood repertoires were. TCRdb handled the public reads itself, with Q25 trimming in fastp and clone calling in MiXCR, and kept productive beta chains. CDR3 protein duplicates are merged, each entry listing the most common genes and DNA. What appears here as the V and J calls and clone size reflects TCRdb's work, not the paper's. The table for this sample lists about 390,000 distinct CDR3 sequences; approximately 15% of them were counted only once. Around 7% of the sample lies in the top ten.

The rearranged chain carries TRBV11-2 and TRBJ1-3; D gene: possibly TRBD1, on 6 matching bases. The sequence was obtained from a woman younger than 30 with stable Graves' hyperthyroidism. Donor details come from another sample of the same person, matched by shared clones. The specimen sequenced was peripheral blood. For the CDR3, the sequence is CASSSNRVPSGNTIYF. The DNA sequence reads TGTGCCAGCAGCTCCAACAGGGTCCCCTCTGGAAACACCATATATTTT.